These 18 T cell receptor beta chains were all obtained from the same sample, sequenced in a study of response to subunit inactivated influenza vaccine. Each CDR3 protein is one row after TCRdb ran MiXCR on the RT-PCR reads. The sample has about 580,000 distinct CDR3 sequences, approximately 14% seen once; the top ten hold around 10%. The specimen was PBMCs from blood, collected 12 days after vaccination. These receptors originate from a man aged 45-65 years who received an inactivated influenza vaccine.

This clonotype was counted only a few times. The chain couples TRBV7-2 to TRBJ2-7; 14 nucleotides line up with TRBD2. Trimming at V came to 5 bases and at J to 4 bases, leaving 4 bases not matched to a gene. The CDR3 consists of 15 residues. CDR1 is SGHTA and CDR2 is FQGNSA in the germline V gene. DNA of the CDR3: TGTGCCAGCAGCACGGGACTAGCGGGAGTATACGAGCAGTACTTC. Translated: CASSTGLAGVYEQYF.

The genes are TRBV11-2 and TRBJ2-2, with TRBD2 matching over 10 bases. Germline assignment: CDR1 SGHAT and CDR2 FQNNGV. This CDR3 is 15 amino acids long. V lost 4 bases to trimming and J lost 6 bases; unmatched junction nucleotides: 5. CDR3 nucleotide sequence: TGTGCCAGCAGCTCTAGCGGGAGCCGCGCCGGGGAGCTGTTTTTT. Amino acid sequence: CASSSSGSRAGELFF.

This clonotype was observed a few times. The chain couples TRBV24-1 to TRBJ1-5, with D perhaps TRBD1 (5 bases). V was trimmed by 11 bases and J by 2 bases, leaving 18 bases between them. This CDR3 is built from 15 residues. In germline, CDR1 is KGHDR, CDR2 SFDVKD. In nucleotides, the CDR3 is TGTGCCATCGCGACGAGCGACAGAGGCAATCAGCCCCAGCATTTT. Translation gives CAIATSDRGNQPQHF.

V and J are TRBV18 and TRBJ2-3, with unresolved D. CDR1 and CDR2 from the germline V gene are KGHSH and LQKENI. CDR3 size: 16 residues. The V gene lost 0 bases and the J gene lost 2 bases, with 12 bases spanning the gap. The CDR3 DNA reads TGTGCCAGCTCACCACCCCCGGAACGCCTCACAGATACGCAGTATTTT. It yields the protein CASSPPPERLTDTQYF.

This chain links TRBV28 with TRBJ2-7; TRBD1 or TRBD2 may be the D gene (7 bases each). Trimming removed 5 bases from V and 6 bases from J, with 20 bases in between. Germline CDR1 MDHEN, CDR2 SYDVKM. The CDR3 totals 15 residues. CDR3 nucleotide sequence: TGTGCCAGCAGTCTTAGGACAGGAAGGGGGGGCGAGCAGTACTTC. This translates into CASSLRTGRGGEQYF.

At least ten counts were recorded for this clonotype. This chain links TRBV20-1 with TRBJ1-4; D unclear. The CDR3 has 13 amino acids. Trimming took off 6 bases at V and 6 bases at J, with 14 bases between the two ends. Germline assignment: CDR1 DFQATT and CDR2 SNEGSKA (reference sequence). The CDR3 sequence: CSAGGRGHEKLFF. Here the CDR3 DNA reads TGCAGTGCGGGCGGACGGGGTCATGAAAAACTGTTTTTT.

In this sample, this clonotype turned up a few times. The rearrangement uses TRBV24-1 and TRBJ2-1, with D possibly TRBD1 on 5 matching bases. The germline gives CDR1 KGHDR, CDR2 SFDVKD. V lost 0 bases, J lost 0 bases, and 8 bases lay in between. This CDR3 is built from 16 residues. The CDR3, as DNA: TGTGCCACCAGTGATTTGTGGGGCAGCTCCTACAATGAGCAGTTCTTC. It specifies CATSDLWGSSYNEQFF.

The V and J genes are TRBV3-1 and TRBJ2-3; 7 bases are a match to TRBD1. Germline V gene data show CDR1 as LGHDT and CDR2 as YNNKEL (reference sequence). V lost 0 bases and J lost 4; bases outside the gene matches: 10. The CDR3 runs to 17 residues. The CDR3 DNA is TGTGCCAGCAGCCAAGATCTTAGACAGGGTTTCCCAGATACGCAGTATTTT. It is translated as CASSQDLRQGFPDTQYF.

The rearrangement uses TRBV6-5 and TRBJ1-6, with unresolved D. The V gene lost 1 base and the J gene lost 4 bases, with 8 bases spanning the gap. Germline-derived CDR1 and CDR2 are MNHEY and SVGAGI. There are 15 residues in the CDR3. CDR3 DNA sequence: TGTGCCAGCAGTTACTTGGGCATTTATAATTCACCCCTCCACTTT. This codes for CASSYLGIYNSPLHF.

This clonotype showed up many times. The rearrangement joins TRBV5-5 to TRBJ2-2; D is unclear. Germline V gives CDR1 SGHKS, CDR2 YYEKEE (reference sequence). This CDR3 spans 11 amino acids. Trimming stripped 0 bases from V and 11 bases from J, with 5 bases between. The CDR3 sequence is CASSLVNELFF. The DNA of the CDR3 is TGTGCCAGCAGCTTGGTAAACGAGCTGTTTTTT.

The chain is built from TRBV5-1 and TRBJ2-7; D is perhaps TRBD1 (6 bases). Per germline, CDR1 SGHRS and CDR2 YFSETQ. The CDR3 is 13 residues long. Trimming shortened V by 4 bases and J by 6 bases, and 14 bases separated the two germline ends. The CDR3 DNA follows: TGCGCCAGCAGCAATACACAGGGATCCGAGCAGTACTTC. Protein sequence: CASSNTQGSEQYF.

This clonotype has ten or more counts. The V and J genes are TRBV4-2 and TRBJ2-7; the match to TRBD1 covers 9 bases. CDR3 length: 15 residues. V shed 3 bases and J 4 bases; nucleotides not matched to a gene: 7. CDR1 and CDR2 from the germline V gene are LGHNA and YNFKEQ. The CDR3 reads CASSHEQGASYEQYF. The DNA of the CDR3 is TGTGCCAGCAGCCATGAACAGGGGGCATCTTACGAGCAGTACTTC.

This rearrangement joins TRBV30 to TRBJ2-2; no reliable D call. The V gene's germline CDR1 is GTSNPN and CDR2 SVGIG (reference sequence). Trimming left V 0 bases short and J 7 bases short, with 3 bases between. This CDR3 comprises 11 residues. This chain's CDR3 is CAWSVGGELFF. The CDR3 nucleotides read TGTGCCTGGAGTGTTGGCGGGGAGCTGTTTTTT.

The CDR3 DNA is TGTGCCAGCAGTGACCGTCGCAGGAACTACGAGCAGTACTTC. Translating gives CASSDRRRNYEQYF. This rearrangement joins TRBV2 to TRBJ2-7; no definite D call. CDR1 is SNHLY and CDR2 is FYNNEI in the germline V gene. V lost 3 bases and J 3 bases, leaving 12 bases between the germline ends. The CDR3 length is 14 residues.

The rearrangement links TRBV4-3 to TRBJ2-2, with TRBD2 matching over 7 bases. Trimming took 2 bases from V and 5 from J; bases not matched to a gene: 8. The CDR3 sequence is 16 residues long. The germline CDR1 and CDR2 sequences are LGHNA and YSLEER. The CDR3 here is CASSQQGRARTGELFF. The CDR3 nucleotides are TGCGCCAGCAGCCAACAAGGGAGGGCAAGAACCGGGGAGCTGTTTTTT.

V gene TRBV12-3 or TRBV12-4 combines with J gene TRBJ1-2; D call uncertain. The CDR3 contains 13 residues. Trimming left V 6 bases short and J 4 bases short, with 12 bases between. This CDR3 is CASSKDGPYGYTF. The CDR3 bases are TGTGCCAGCAGCAAAGACGGTCCCTATGGCTACACCTTC.

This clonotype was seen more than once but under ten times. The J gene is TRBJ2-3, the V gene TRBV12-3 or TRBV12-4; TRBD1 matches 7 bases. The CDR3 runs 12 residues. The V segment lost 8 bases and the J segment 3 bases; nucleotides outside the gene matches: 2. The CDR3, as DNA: TGTGCCAGCGACAGGGAGACAGATACGCAGTATTTT. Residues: CASDRETDTQYF.

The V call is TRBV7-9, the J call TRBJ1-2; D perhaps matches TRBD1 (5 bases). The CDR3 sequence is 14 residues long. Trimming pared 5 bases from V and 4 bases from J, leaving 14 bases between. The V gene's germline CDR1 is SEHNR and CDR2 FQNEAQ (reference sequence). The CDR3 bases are TGTGCCAGCAGCACCCCGGACATTAGCTATGGCTACACCTTC. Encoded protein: CASSTPDISYGYTF.